These T cell receptor beta chains were read from a single sample in a study of regulatory T cells in long-lasting Graves disease. TCRdb re-analysed the multiplex PCR reads in MiXCR, keeping a single row per CDR3 protein. The data contain about 420,000 distinct CDR3 sequences, about 17% of them singletons. These data were likewise used in another study, on T cells in Graves' hyperthyroidism and ophthalmopathy.

Sequencing used peripheral blood mononuclear cells (PBMCs), obtained at new diagnosis, from a patient treated with antithyroid drugs. Receptor source: a woman under 30 with Graves disease. Both conserved end residues are part of each CDR3. The D gene is left open where the match is weak. Rows may omit the clone size; those that give it use once, few, many or a size class.

J gene: TRBJ2-5
clone size: many
D gene: TRBD1
V gene: TRBV28
CDR3 protein: CASSTYRGLSQETQYF
CDR3 DNA: TGTGCCAGCAGTACATACAGGGGGCTCTCCCAAGAGACCCAGTACTTC

J gene: TRBJ2-3
clone size: many
D gene: .
V gene: TRBV2
CDR3 protein: CASRGTGTDTQYF
CDR3 DNA: TGTGCCAGCAGGGGCACTGGAACAGATACGCAGTATTTT

J gene: TRBJ2-3
clone size: many
D gene: TRBD1
V gene: TRBV12-3/TRBV12-4
CDR3 protein: CASRKGTGGLPDTQYF
CDR3 DNA: TGTGCCAGCAGAAAAGGGACAGGGGGCCTACCAGATACGCAGTATTTT

J gene: TRBJ2-3
clone size: many
D gene: .
V gene: TRBV28
CDR3 protein: CASRSQVLLTDTQYF
CDR3 DNA: TGTGCCAGCAGGTCCCAGGTTCTACTCACAGATACGCAGTATTTT

J gene: TRBJ2-3
clone size: many
D gene: .
V gene: TRBV7-2
CDR3 protein: CASSFRDTQYF
CDR3 DNA: TGTGCCAGCAGCTTCCGAGATACGCAGTATTTT

J gene: TRBJ1-5
clone size: many
D gene: .
V gene: TRBV12-3/TRBV12-4
CDR3 protein: CASSHGVGQSSNQPQHF
CDR3 DNA: TGTGCCAGCAGCCATGGGGTAGGGCAGAGCAGCAATCAGCCCCAGCATTTT

J gene: TRBJ2-5
clone size: .
D gene: .
V gene: TRBV5-1
CDR3 protein: CASSLGLLQETQYF
CDR3 DNA: TGCGCCAGCAGCTTGGGTCTTCTCCAAGAGACCCAGTACTTC

J gene: TRBJ2-1
clone size: few
D gene: TRBD2
V gene: TRBV7-3
CDR3 protein: CASSPLAGGGVQFF
CDR3 DNA: TGTGCCAGCAGCCCCCTAGCGGGGGGGGGAGTGCAGTTCTTC

J gene: TRBJ2-1
clone size: many
D gene: .
V gene: TRBV6-2/TRBV6-3
CDR3 protein: CASSFRPAEDNEQFF
CDR3 DNA: TGTGCCAGCAGTTTCCGACCCGCCGAGGACAATGAGCAGTTCTTC

J gene: TRBJ2-3
clone size: many
D gene: TRBD2
V gene: TRBV28
CDR3 protein: CASSLWGLAGDTQYF
CDR3 DNA: TGTGCCAGCAGTTTATGGGGACTAGCGGGAGATACGCAGTATTTT

J gene: TRBJ2-1
clone size: few
D gene: .
V gene: TRBV27
CDR3 protein: CASSPQGWGQFF
CDR3 DNA: TGTGCCAGCAGTCCTCAGGGTTGGGGGCAGTTCTTC

J gene: TRBJ2-3
clone size: many
D gene: TRBD1
V gene: TRBV28
CDR3 protein: CASSLKGAVLADTQYF
CDR3 DNA: TGTGCCAGCAGTTTAAAGGGGGCGGTTCTGGCAGATACGCAGTATTTT

J gene: TRBJ2-7
clone size: few
D gene: .
V gene: TRBV4-2
CDR3 protein: CASSQGDLTYEQYF
CDR3 DNA: TGTGCCAGCAGCCAGGGGGACCTCACCTACGAGCAGTACTTC

J gene: TRBJ2-1
clone size: few
D gene: .
V gene: TRBV29-1
CDR3 protein: CSVCVSSYNEQFF
CDR3 DNA: TGCAGCGTTTGCGTGAGCTCCTACAATGAGCAGTTCTTC

J gene: TRBJ2-7
clone size: many
D gene: TRBD1
V gene: TRBV28
CDR3 protein: CASSFMTGFYEQYF
CDR3 DNA: TGTGCCAGCAGTTTCATGACAGGGTTCTACGAGCAGTACTTC

J gene: TRBJ1-6
clone size: .
D gene: .
V gene: TRBV6-1
CDR3 protein: CASRPRGACNSPLHF
CDR3 DNA: TGTGCCAGCAGACCCCGAGGGGCCTGTAATTCACCCCTCCACTTT

J gene: TRBJ1-2
clone size: many
D gene: .
V gene: TRBV27
CDR3 protein: CASSGTGGGYTF
CDR3 DNA: TGTGCCAGCAGTGGCACAGGCGGGGGCTACACCTTC

J gene: TRBJ2-3
clone size: many
D gene: .
V gene: TRBV7-9
CDR3 protein: CASSLDGIRQYF
CDR3 DNA: TGTGCCAGCAGCTTAGATGGGATTAGGCAGTATTTT

J gene: TRBJ1-5
clone size: few
D gene: TRBD1
V gene: TRBV28
CDR3 protein: CASSTPGQGSGQPQHF
CDR3 DNA: TGTGCCAGCAGTACGCCGGGACAGGGAAGTGGTCAGCCCCAGCATTTT

J gene: TRBJ2-3
clone size: few
D gene: .
V gene: TRBV6-1
CDR3 protein: CASSATDQSQYF
CDR3 DNA: TGTGCCAGCAGCGCCACGGACCAGTCCCAGTATTTT

J gene: TRBJ1-1
clone size: many
D gene: .
V gene: TRBV5-1
CDR3 protein: CASSSRTGNTEAFF
CDR3 DNA: TGTGCCAGCAGCTCCCGGACGGGGAACACTGAAGCTTTCTTT

J gene: TRBJ2-3
clone size: .
D gene: TRBD2
V gene: TRBV18
CDR3 protein: CASSPPKGPGGTDTQYF
CDR3 DNA: TGTGCCAGCTCACCACCGAAGGGTCCGGGAGGGACAGATACGCAGTATTTT

J gene: TRBJ2-2
clone size: .
D gene: .
V gene: TRBV10-3
CDR3 protein: CAISRGSGELFF
CDR3 DNA: TGTGCCATCAGTAGGGGGTCCGGGGAGCTGTTTTTT

J gene: TRBJ1-3
clone size: .
D gene: TRBD1
V gene: TRBV6-1
CDR3 protein: CASSHQGGSSGNTIYF
CDR3 DNA: TGTGCCAGCAGTCACCAGGGGGGAAGCTCTGGAAACACCATATATTTT

J gene: TRBJ2-5
clone size: .
D gene: TRBD1
V gene: TRBV6-2/TRBV6-3
CDR3 protein: CASRKDSGGETQYF
CDR3 DNA: TGTGCCAGCAGGAAAGACTCAGGGGGTGAGACCCAGTACTTC

J gene: TRBJ2-7
clone size: many
D gene: TRBD2
V gene: TRBV6-1
CDR3 protein: CASGGELSYNEQYF
CDR3 DNA: TGTGCCAGCGGGGGGGAGCTATCCTACAACGAGCAGTACTTC

J gene: TRBJ2-3
clone size: many
D gene: .
V gene: TRBV3-1
CDR3 protein: CASSQAGMTDTQYF
CDR3 DNA: TGTGCCAGCAGCCAAGCGGGAATGACAGATACGCAGTATTTT

J gene: TRBJ2-6
clone size: few
D gene: .
V gene: TRBV20-1
CDR3 protein: CSGSPGANVLTF
CDR3 DNA: TGCAGTGGCAGTCCTGGGGCCAACGTCCTGACTTTC

J gene: TRBJ1-5
clone size: .
D gene: .
V gene: TRBV27
CDR3 protein: CASSIRGAGAQPQHF
CDR3 DNA: TGTGCCAGCAGTATTAGGGGCGCGGGAGCTCAGCCCCAGCATTTT

J gene: TRBJ2-1
clone size: many
D gene: .
V gene: TRBV7-9
CDR3 protein: CASGVEVRYNEQFF
CDR3 DNA: TGTGCCAGCGGTGTGGAGGTCCGATACAATGAGCAGTTCTTC

J gene: TRBJ2-3
clone size: few
D gene: .
V gene: TRBV20-1
CDR3 protein: CSANGGTSTDTQYF
CDR3 DNA: TGCAGTGCTAATGGCGGAACTAGCACAGATACGCAGTATTTT

J gene: TRBJ2-6
clone size: .
D gene: TRBD1
V gene: TRBV3-1
CDR3 protein: CASSQGLGTGGPGANVLTF
CDR3 DNA: TGTGCCAGCAGCCAAGGTTTGGGGACAGGGGGTCCTGGGGCCAACGTCCTGACTTTC

J gene: TRBJ2-7
clone size: .
D gene: .
V gene: TRBV18
CDR3 protein: CASSPFQSVREQYF
CDR3 DNA: TGTGCCAGCTCACCGTTTCAAAGCGTACGGGAGCAGTACTTC

J gene: TRBJ2-1
clone size: few
D gene: .
V gene: TRBV5-6
CDR3 protein: CASSLAGTFNEQFF
CDR3 DNA: TGTGCCAGCAGCTTGGCCGGGACCTTCAATGAGCAGTTCTTC

J gene: TRBJ2-7
clone size: many
D gene: TRBD2
V gene: TRBV4-1
CDR3 protein: CASSQEPSGRGYEQYF
CDR3 DNA: TGCGCCAGCAGCCAAGAGCCCAGCGGGAGAGGGTACGAGCAGTACTTC

J gene: TRBJ2-7
clone size: .
D gene: .
V gene: TRBV2
CDR3 protein: CASKPRSYEQYF
CDR3 DNA: TGTGCCAGCAAGCCAAGATCCTACGAGCAGTACTTC

J gene: TRBJ2-3
clone size: many
D gene: TRBD1
V gene: TRBV28
CDR3 protein: CASRQQGTDTQYF
CDR3 DNA: TGTGCCAGCAGACAACAGGGGACAGATACGCAGTATTTT

J gene: TRBJ2-2
clone size: .
D gene: TRBD1
V gene: TRBV24-1
CDR3 protein: CATRGQGANGELFF
CDR3 DNA: TGTGCCACCAGAGGACAGGGGGCTAACGGGGAGCTGTTTTTT

J gene: TRBJ2-1
clone size: .
D gene: TRBD2
V gene: TRBV5-1
CDR3 protein: CASSLGLLAREAYNEQFF
CDR3 DNA: TGCGCCAGCAGCCTTGGCTTATTAGCACGGGAGGCTTACAATGAGCAGTTCTTC

J gene: TRBJ1-6
clone size: .
D gene: TRBD1
V gene: TRBV27
CDR3 protein: CASSFAGGRNSPLHF
CDR3 DNA: TGTGCCAGCAGTTTTGCAGGGGGGAGGAATTCACCCCTCCACTTT

J gene: TRBJ2-3
clone size: .
D gene: .
V gene: TRBV5-1
CDR3 protein: CASSLEGNRAGDTQYF
CDR3 DNA: TGCGCCAGCAGCTTGGAGGGGAACAGGGCCGGAGATACGCAGTATTTT

J gene: TRBJ2-7
clone size: .
D gene: .
V gene: TRBV2
CDR3 protein: CANSRLEFNEQYF
CDR3 DNA: TGTGCCAACAGCCGACTAGAATTTAACGAGCAGTACTTC

J gene: TRBJ2-3
clone size: many
D gene: .
V gene: TRBV2
CDR3 protein: CASSEAGRGDTQYF
CDR3 DNA: TGTGCCAGCAGTGAAGCTGGACGTGGGGATACGCAGTATTTT

J gene: TRBJ1-1
clone size: many
D gene: .
V gene: TRBV7-3
CDR3 protein: CASSLLRVENTEAFF
CDR3 DNA: TGTGCCAGCAGCTTATTGAGGGTTGAGAACACTGAAGCTTTCTTT

J gene: TRBJ2-5
clone size: .
D gene: TRBD2
V gene: TRBV7-8
CDR3 protein: CASNLHPGLAGGLQEIQYF
CDR3 DNA: TGTGCCAGCAACCTACACCCGGGACTAGCGGGAGGCCTCCAAGAGATCCAGTACTTC

J gene: TRBJ2-7
clone size: .
D gene: .
V gene: TRBV7-6
CDR3 protein: CASSLVDAEYEQYF
CDR3 DNA: TGTGCCAGCAGCTTAGTTGATGCAGAGTACGAGCAGTACTTC

J gene: TRBJ2-5
clone size: many
D gene: TRBD2
V gene: TRBV6-1
CDR3 protein: CASSQWTSGQETQYF
CDR3 DNA: TGTGCCAGCAGTCAATGGACTAGCGGTCAAGAGACCCAGTACTTC

J gene: TRBJ1-1
clone size: many
D gene: .
V gene: TRBV6-2/TRBV6-3
CDR3 protein: CASSYFTGNTEAFF
CDR3 DNA: TGTGCCAGCAGTTACTTCACAGGGAACACTGAAGCTTTCTTT

J gene: TRBJ2-1
clone size: .
D gene: TRBD2
V gene: TRBV2
CDR3 protein: CASSAPGLAGENNEQFF
CDR3 DNA: TGTGCCAGCAGCGCTCCGGGACTAGCGGGCGAAAACAATGAGCAGTTCTTC

J gene: TRBJ2-7
clone size: many
D gene: TRBD2
V gene: TRBV28
CDR3 protein: CASSTGGEQYF
CDR3 DNA: TGTGCCAGCAGTACGGGAGGCGAGCAGTACTTC

J gene: TRBJ2-3
clone size: .
D gene: .
V gene: TRBV27
CDR3 protein: CASSFKGGPRADTQYF
CDR3 DNA: TGTGCCAGCAGTTTTAAGGGGGGCCCGAGGGCAGATACGCAGTATTTT

J gene: TRBJ1-1
clone size: many
D gene: TRBD1
V gene: TRBV10-3
CDR3 protein: CAIGDRIMNTEAFF
CDR3 DNA: TGTGCCATAGGGGACAGGATAATGAACACTGAAGCTTTCTTT